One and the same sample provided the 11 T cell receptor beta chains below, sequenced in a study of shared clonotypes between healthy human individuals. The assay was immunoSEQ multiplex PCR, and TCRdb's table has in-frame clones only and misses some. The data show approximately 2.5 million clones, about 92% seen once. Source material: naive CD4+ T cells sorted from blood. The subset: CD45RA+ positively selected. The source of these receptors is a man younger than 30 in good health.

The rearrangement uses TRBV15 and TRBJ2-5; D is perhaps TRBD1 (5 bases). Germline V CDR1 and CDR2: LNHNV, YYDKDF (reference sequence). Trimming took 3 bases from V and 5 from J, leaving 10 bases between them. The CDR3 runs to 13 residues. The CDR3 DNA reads TGTGCCACCAGCAGGGACACACGGGAGACCCAGTACTTC. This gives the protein CATSRDTRETQYF.

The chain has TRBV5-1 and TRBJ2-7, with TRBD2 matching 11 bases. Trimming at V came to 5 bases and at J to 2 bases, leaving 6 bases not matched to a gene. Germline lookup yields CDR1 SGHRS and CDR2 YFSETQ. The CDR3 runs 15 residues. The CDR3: CASRLLAGGTYEQYF. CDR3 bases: TGCGCCAGCAGACTCCTAGCGGGAGGTACCTACGAGCAGTACTTC.

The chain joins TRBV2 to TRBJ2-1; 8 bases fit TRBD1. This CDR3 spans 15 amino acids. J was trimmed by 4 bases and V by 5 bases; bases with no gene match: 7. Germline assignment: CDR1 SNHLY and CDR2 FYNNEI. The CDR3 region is CASSQGRGQYNEQFF. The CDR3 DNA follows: TGTGCCAGCAGTCAGGGCAGGGGGCAGTACAATGAGCAGTTCTTC.

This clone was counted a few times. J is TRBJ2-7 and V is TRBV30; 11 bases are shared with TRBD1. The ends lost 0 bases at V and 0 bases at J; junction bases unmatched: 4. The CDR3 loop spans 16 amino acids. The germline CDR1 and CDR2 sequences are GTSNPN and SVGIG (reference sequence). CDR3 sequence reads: CAWSVWGQGVSYEQYF. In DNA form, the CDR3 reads TGTGCCTGGAGTGTTTGGGGACAGGGGGTCTCCTACGAGCAGTACTTC. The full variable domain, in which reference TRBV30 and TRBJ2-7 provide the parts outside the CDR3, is SQTIHQWPATLVQPVGSPLSLECTVEGTSNPNLYWYRQAAGRGLQLLFYSVGIGQISSEVPQNLSASRPQDRQFILSSKKLLLSDSGFYLCAWSVWGQGVSYEQYFGPGTRLTVT.

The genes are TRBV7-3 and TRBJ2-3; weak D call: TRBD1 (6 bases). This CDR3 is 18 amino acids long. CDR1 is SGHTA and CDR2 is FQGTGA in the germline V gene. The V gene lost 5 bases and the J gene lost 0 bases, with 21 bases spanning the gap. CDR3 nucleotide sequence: TGTGCCAGCAGCCCTTCCCCTGGGGTGGACAGTAGCACAGATACGCAGTATTTT. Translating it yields CASSPSPGVDSSTDTQYF. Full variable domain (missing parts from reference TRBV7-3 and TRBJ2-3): GAGVSQTPSNKVTEKGKYVELRCDPISGHTALYWYRQSLGQGPEFLIYFQGTGAADDSGLPNDRFFAVRPEGSVSTLKIQRTERGDSAVYLCASSPSPGVDSSTDTQYFGPGTRLTVL.

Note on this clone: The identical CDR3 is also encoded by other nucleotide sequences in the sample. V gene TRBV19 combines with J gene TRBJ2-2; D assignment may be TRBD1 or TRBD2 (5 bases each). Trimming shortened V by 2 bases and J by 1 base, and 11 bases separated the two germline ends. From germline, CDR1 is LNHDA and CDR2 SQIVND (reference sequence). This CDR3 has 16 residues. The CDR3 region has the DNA TGTGCCAGTAGTATACAGGGAGCGCTGAACACCGGGGAGCTGTTTTTT. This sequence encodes CASSIQGALNTGELFF.

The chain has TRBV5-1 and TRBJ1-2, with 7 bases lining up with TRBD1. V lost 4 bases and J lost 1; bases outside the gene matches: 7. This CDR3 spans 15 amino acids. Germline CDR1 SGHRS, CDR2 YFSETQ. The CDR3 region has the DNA TGCGCCAGCAGCCCCGGACAGGTTAATAACTATGGCTACACCTTC. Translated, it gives CASSPGQVNNYGYTF.

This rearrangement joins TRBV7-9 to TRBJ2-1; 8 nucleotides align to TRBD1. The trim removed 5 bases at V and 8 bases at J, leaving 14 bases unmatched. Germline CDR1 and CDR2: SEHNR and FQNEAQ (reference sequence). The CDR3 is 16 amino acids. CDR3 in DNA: TGTGCCAGCAGCGCCCCCGGGACAGGTTATGAGCATGAGCAGTTCTTC. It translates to CASSAPGTGYEHEQFF.

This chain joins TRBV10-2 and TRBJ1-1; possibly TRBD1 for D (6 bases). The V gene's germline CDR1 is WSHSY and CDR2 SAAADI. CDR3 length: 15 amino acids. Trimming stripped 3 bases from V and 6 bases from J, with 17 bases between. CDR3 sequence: CASSEGGRRRAEAFF. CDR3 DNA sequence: TGCGCCAGCAGTGAAGGGGGTAGGCGGCGGGCTGAAGCTTTCTTT.

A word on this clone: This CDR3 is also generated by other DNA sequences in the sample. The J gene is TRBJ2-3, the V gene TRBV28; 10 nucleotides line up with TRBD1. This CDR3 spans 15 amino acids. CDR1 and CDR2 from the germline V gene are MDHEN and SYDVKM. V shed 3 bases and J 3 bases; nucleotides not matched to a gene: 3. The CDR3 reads CASSFRTGGTDTQYF. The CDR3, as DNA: TGTGCCAGCAGTTTTCGGACAGGGGGAACAGATACGCAGTATTTT.

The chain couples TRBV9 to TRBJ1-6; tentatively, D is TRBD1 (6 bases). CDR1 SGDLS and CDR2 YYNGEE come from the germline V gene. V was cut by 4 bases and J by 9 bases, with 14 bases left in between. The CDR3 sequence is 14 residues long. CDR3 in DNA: TGTGCCAGCAGCAAGAACAGGGTTGCTTCACCCCTCCACTTT. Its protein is CASSKNRVASPLHF.